This TCR beta chain was captured in a study of blood T cell repertoires in COVID-19. Study-level information: Material from acute and convalescent COVID-19 was sourced from the United States, Italy and Spain. PBMCs, B-cell-depleted T cells, or T cells were the source of the cDNA or gDNA that made up the material.

The Seattle patients joined while their infection was active and were tracked longitudinally afterward. This CDR3 spans 16 amino acids. Germline V lookup: CDR1 SGHKS, CDR2 YYEKEE (reference sequence). Trimming removed 4 bases from V and 1 base from J; junction bases left unmatched: 6. As originally analysed: Amplified reference gene primers provided the basis for estimating nucleated cell counts. This table comes from immunoSEQ multiplex PCR, and its TCRdb copy is limited to in-frame clones, with some not included. The V and J calls and clone size were taken over from that table, and D and trimming were inferred from the DNA. The table lists over 85,000 clones, approximately 85% of them singletons.

The chain combines TRBV5-5 with TRBJ1-5; 9 bases are a match to TRBD1. Sequenced: peripheral blood. The TCR originated in a woman aged 80 or over with COVID-19, enrolled during active disease. CDR3 sequence: CASSPTGGRSNQPQHF. DNA of the CDR3: TGTGCCAGCAGCCCGACAGGGGGAAGGAGCAATCAGCCCCAGCATTTT.